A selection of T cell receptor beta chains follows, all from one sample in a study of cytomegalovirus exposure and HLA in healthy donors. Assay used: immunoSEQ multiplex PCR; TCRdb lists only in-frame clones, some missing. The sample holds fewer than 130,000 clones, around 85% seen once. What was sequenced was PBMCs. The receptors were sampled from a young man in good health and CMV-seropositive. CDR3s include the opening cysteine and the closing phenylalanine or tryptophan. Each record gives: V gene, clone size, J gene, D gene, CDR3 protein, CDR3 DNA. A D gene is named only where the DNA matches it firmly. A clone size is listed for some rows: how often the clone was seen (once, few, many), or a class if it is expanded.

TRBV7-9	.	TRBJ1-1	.	CASSRGSNTEAFF	TGTGCCAGCAGCCGAGGATCGAACACTGAAGCTTTCTTT
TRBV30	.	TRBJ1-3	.	CAWGTTRNTIYF	TGTGCCTGGGGGACTACTCGTAACACCATATATTTT
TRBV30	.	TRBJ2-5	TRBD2	CAWSGGGEQYF	TGTGCCTGGAGTGGCGGGGGGGAGCAGTACTTC
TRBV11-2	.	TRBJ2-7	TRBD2	CASSLIRRGGPSYEQYF	TGTGCCAGCAGCTTGATTAGGCGGGGGGGCCCATCCTACGAGCAGTACTTC
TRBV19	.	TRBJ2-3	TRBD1	CASSIRDSILRDTQYF	TGTGCCAGTAGTATCCGGGACAGTATTTTGAGAGATACGCAGTATTTT
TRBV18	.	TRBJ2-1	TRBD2	CASSPTLAGGNNEQFF	TGTGCCAGCTCACCAACCCTAGCGGGGGGAAACAATGAGCAGTTCTTC
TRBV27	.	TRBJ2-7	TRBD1	CASTAGTGAGEQYF	TGTGCCAGCACTGCCGGGACAGGGGCGGGCGAGCAGTACTTC
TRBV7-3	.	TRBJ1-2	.	CASSPGQGYGYTF	TGTGCCAGCAGCCCGGGACAAGGGTATGGCTACACCTTC
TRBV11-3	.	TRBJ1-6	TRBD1	CASSKQGAGNSPLHF	TGTGCCAGCAGCAAACAGGGGGCAGGGAATTCACCCCTCCACTTT
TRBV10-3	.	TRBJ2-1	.	CAISAGNEQFF	TGTGCCATCAGTGCGGGGAATGAGCAGTTCTTC
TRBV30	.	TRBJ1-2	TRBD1	CAWSDTGGGYTF	TGTGCCTGGAGCGATACAGGGGGGGGCTACACCTTC
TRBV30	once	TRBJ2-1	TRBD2	CAWRGLAGNPAGEQFF	TGTGCCTGGAGGGGACTAGCGGGAAACCCTGCTGGTGAGCAGTTCTTC
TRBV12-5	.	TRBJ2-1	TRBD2	CASVHWGSGVTYNEQFF	TGTGCTAGTGTTCACTGGGGTAGCGGGGTAACCTACAATGAGCAGTTCTTC
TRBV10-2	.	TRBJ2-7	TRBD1	CASSEKVTGAYEQYF	TGCGCCAGCAGTGAGAAGGTGACAGGGGCCTACGAGCAGTACTTC
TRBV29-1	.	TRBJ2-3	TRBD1	CSAPPPGQGVHPPSGTQYF	TGCAGCGCTCCTCCCCCGGGACAGGGGGTTCATCCACCCTCAGGTACGCAGTATTTT
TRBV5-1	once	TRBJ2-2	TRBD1	CASSWTGDTGELFF	TGCGCCAGCAGCTGGACAGGGGACACCGGGGAGCTGTTTTTT
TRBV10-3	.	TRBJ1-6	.	CAIQGLWGEDSPLHF	TGTGCCATCCAAGGTCTATGGGGGGAAGATTCACCCCTCCACTTT
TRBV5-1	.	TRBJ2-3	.	CASSSPNADTQYF	TGCGCCAGCAGCTCTCCTAACGCAGATACGCAGTATTTT
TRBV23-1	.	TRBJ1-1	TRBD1	CASSQPQTGWRTEAFF	TGCGCCAGCAGTCAACCACAGACAGGGTGGAGGACTGAAGCTTTCTTT
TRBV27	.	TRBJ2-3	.	CASSLLGDTDTQYF	TGTGCCAGCAGTTTATTAGGGGACACAGATACGCAGTATTTT
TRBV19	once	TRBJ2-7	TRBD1	CASSIVVGTGSEQYF	TGTGCCAGTAGTATAGTAGTAGGGACAGGATCCGAGCAGTACTTC
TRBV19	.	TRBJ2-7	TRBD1	CASSIGSQGWFDEQYF	TGTGCCAGTAGTATAGGTTCACAGGGGTGGTTCGACGAGCAGTACTTC
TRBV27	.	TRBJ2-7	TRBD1	CASSLGTGATSYEQYF	TGTGCCAGCAGTTTAGGAACAGGGGCAACCTCCTACGAGCAGTACTTC
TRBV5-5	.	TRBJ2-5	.	CASSFPRAETQYF	TGTGCCAGCAGCTTTCCCAGGGCCGAGACCCAGTACTTC
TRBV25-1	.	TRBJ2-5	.	CASSEYGPGRETQYF	TGTGCCAGCAGTGAATACGGCCCAGGGCGAGAGACCCAGTACTTC
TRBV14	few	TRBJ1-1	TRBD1	CASSSRQGNTEAFF	TGTGCCAGCAGCTCGCGACAGGGGAACACTGAAGCTTTCTTT
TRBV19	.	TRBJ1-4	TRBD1	CASTGGTAEKLFF	TGTGCCAGTACAGGGGGGACGGCTGAAAAACTGTTTTTT
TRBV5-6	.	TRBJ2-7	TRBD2	CASSLFSGRGGDEQYF	TGTGCCAGCAGCTTGTTTAGTGGGCGGGGGGGGGACGAGCAGTACTTC
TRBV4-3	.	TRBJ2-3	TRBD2	CASSQDDYGGADTQYF	TGCGCCAGCAGCCAAGATGATTACGGGGGGGCGGATACGCAGTATTTT
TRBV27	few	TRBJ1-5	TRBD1	CASRAGTVHNQPQHF	TGTGCCAGCAGAGCCGGGACAGTCCACAATCAGCCCCAGCATTTT
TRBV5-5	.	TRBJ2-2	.	CASSTLTEPTGELFF	TGTGCCAGCAGCACCCTGACAGAGCCCACCGGGGAGCTGTTTTTT
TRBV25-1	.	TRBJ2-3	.	CASSEWPGARTDTQYF	TGTGCCAGCAGTGAATGGCCAGGGGCCCGCACAGATACGCAGTATTTT
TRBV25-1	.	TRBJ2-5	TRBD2	CASSDLGLAGGRETQYF	TGTGCCAGCAGTGACCTGGGACTAGCGGGGGGGCGGGAGACCCAGTACTTC
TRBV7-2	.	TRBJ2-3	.	CASSLLGRDTQYF	TGTGCCAGCAGCTTGCTAGGGAGGGATACGCAGTATTTT
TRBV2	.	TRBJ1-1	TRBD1	CASSGVPRGYTEAFF	TGTGCCAGCAGTGGGGTTCCCAGGGGGTATACTGAAGCTTTCTTT
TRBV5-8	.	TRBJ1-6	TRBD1	CASSLGQGNSPLHF	TGTGCCAGCAGCTTGGGACAGGGCAATTCACCCCTCCACTTT
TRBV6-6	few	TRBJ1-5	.	CASSLTASSWPQHF	TGTGCCAGCAGTCTGACAGCCTCGAGTTGGCCCCAGCATTTT
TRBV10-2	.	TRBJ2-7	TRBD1	CASTLGQGAFSEQYF	TGCGCCAGCACCCTAGGACAGGGGGCTTTCAGCGAGCAGTACTTC
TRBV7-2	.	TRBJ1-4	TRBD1	CASSLGGQGSNEKLFF	TGTGCCAGCAGCCTTGGGGGACAGGGGTCTAATGAAAAACTGTTTTTT
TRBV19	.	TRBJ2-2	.	CASMRGLNTGELFF	TGTGCCAGTATGAGGGGACTCAACACCGGGGAGCTGTTTTTT
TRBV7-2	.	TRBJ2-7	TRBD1	CASSLVTGTPYEQYF	TGTGCCAGCAGCTTAGTGACAGGGACCCCCTACGAGCAGTACTTC
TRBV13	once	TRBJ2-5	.	CASSSEETQYF	TGTGCCAGCAGCTCTGAAGAGACCCAGTACTTC
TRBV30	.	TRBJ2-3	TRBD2	CAWSGVVAGGRTQYF	TGTGCCTGGAGTGGGGTGGTAGCGGGGGGTCGAACGCAGTATTTT
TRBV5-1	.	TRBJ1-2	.	CASSLGQDYGYTF	TGCGCCAGCAGCCTCGGACAAGACTATGGCTACACCTTC
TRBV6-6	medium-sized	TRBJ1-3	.	CASARGNSGNTIYF	TGTGCCAGCGCACGGGGTAACTCTGGAAACACCATATATTTT
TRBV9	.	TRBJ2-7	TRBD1	CASSTTGTDLDEQYF	TGTGCCAGCAGCACCACCGGGACAGATCTCGACGAGCAGTACTTC
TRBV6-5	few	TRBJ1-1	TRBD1	CASSYSRTGRTEAFF	TGTGCCAGCAGTTACTCCCGGACAGGGCGTACTGAAGCTTTCTTT
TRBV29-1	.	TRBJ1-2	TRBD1	CSVEGKEGAGYGYTF	TGCAGCGTTGAAGGAAAGGAGGGGGCCGGCTATGGCTACACCTTC
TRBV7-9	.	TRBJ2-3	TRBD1	CASSSYPKQGVNADTQYF	TGTGCCAGCAGCTCTTACCCAAAACAGGGGGTCAACGCAGATACGCAGTATTTT
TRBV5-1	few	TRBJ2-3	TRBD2	CASSRGEPGYTQYF	TGCGCCAGCAGCCGGGGGGAACCGGGGTATACGCAGTATTTT
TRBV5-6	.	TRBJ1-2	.	CASSATWGGLRFYGYTF	TGTGCCAGCAGCGCCACCTGGGGAGGGCTGAGGTTCTATGGCTACACCTTC
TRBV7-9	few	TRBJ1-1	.	CASSYQTENTEAFF	TGTGCCAGCAGCTACCAGACAGAGAACACTGAAGCTTTCTTT
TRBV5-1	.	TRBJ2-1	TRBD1	CASSEGQGGLYNEQFF	TGCGCCAGCAGCGAGGGACAGGGTGGCTTATACAATGAGCAGTTCTTC